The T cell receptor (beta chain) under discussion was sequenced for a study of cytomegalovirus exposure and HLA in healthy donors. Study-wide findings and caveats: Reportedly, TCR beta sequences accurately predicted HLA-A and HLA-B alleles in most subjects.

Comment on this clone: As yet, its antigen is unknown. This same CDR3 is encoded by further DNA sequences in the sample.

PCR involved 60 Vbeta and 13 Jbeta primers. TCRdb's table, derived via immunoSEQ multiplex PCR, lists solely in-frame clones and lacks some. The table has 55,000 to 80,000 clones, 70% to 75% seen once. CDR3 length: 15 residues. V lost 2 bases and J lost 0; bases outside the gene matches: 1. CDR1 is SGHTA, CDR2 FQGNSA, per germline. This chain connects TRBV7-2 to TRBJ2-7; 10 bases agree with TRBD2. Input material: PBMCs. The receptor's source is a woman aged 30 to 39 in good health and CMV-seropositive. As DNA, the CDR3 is TGTGCCAGCAGCTTAAGGACTAGCGGCTCCTACGAGCAGTACTTC. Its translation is CASSLRTSGSYEQYF.